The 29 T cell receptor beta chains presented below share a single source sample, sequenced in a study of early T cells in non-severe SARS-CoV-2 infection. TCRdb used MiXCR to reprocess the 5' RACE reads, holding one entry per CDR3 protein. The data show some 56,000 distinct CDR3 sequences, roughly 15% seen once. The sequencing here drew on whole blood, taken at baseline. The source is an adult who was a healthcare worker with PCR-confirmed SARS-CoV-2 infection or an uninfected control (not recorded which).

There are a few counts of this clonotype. Here the CDR3 DNA reads TGTGCCAGCAGTTTACCTAGCGGGAGAGAGAGTGAGCAGTTCTTC. It encodes CASSLPSGRESEQFF. The V call is TRBV12-3 or TRBV12-4, the J call TRBJ2-1, with 10 bases fitting TRBD2. The CDR3 spans 15 residues. Trimming cost V 2 bases and J 9 bases; bases outside gene matches: 7.

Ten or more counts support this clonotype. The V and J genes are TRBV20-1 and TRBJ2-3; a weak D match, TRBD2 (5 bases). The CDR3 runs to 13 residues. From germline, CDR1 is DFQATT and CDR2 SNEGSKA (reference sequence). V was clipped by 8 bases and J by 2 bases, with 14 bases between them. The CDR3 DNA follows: TGCAGTATAAAACTAGTCGTCACAGATACGCAGTATTTT. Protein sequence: CSIKLVVTDTQYF.

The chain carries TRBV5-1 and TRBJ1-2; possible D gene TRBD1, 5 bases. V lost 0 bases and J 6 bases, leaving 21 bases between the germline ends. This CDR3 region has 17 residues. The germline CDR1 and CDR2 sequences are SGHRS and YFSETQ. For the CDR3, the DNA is TGCGCCAGCAGCTTGGCGTCGGCGCTCTGGGGCTCCAATGGCTACACCTTC. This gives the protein CASSLASALWGSNGYTF. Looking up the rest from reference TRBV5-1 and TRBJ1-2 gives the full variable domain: KAGVTQTPRYLIKTRGQQVTLSCSPISGHRSVSWYQQTPGQGLQFLFEYFSETQRNKGNFPGRFSGRQFSNSRSEMNVSTLELGDSALYLCASSLASALWGSNGYTFGSGTRLTVV.

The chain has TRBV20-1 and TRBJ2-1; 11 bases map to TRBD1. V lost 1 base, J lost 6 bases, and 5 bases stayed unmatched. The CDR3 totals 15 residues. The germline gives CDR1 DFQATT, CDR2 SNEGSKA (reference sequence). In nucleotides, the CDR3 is TGCAGTGCTAGAGCGGGACAGGGGGAGGGCAATGAGCAGTTCTTC. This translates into CSARAGQGEGNEQFF.

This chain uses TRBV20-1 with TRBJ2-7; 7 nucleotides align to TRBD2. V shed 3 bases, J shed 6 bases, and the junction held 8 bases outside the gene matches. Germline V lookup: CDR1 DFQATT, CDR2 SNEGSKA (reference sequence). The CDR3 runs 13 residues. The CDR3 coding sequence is TGCAGTGCTAGTGGGGGAGCGGGGATCGAGCAGTACTTC. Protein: CSASGGAGIEQYF.

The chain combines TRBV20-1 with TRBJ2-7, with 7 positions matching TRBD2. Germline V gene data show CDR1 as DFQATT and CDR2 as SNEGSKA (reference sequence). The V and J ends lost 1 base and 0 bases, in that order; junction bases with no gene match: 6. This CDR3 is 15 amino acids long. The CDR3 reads CSARASGMPSYEQYF. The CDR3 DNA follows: TGCAGTGCTAGAGCGAGCGGGATGCCCTCCTACGAGCAGTACTTC.

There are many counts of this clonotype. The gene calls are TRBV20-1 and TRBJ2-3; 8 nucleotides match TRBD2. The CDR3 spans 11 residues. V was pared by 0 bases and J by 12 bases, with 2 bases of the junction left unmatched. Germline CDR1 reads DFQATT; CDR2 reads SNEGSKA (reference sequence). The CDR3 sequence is CSARDRTSQYF. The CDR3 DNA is TGCAGTGCTAGAGATCGGACTAGCCAGTATTTT.

Here the CDR3 reads CASSEEGNTIYF. CDR3 sequence (DNA): TGCGCCAGCAGTGAGGAGGGAAACACCATATATTTT. The chain combines TRBV10-2 with TRBJ1-3; no clear D. The germline CDR1 and CDR2 sequences are WSHSY and SAAADI. Trimming took 2 bases from V and 4 from J, leaving 3 bases between them. The CDR3 contains 12 residues.

The CDR3 nucleotides read TGTGCCAGCAGTAGGAATCGACAGGGGACCGGGGAGCTGTTTTTT. Translation gives CASSRNRQGTGELFF. The rearrangement uses TRBV2 and TRBJ2-2; 8 nucleotides line up with TRBD1. Germline assignment: CDR1 SNHLY and CDR2 FYNNEI. V gave up 5 bases and J gave up 5 bases; unmatched junction bases: 7. CDR3 length: 15 amino acids.

This CDR3 reads CASSLESGSAGELFF. The CDR3 DNA sequence: TGTGCCAGCAGCTTAGAGAGCGGTTCGGCCGGGGAGCTGTTTTTT. The chain is built from TRBV7-9 and TRBJ2-2, with D possibly matching TRBD2 (5 bases). The length of the CDR3 is 15 residues. Trimming left V 1 base short and J 6 bases short, with 12 bases between. Germline assignment: CDR1 SEHNR and CDR2 FQNEAQ (reference sequence).

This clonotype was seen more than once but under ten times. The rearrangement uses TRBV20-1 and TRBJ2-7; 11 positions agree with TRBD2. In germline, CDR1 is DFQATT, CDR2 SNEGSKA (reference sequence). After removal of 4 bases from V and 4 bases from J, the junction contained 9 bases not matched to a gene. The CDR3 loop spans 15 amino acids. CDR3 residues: CSATPPLAGVYEQYF. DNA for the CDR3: TGCAGTGCTACCCCACCACTAGCGGGAGTGTACGAGCAGTACTTC.

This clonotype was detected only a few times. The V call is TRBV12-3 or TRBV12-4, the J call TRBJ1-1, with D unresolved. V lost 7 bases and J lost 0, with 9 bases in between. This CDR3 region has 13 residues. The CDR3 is CASNLRLNTEAFF. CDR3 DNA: TGTGCCAGCAATCTTAGGTTGAACACTGAAGCTTTCTTT.

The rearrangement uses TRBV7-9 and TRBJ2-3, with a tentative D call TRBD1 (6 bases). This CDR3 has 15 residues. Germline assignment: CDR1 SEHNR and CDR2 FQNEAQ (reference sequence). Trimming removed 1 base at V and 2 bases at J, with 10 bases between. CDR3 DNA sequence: TGTGCCAGCAGCTTAGGACAGGCCATCACAGATACGCAGTATTTT. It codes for CASSLGQAITDTQYF.

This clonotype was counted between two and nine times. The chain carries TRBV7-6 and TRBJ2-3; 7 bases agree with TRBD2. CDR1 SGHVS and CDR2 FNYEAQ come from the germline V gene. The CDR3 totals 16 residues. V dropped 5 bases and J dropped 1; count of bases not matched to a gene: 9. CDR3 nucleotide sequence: TGTGCCAGCAGCCCCCGACCTAGCGGAGGCACAGATACGCAGTATTTT. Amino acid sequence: CASSPRPSGGTDTQYF.

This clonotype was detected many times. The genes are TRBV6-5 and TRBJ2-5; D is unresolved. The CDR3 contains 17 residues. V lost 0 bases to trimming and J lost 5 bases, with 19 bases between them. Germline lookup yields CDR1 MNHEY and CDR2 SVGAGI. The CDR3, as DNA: TGTGCCAGCAGTTACTCGCCGAGTACAAGGCCTGGGGAGACCCAGTACTTC. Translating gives CASSYSPSTRPGETQYF.

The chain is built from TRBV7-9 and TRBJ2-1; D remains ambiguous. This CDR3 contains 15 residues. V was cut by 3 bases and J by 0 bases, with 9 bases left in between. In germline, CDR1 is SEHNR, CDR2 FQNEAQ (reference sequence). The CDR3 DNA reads TGTGCCAGCAGCTTGGTAGAGAGCTCCTACAATGAGCAGTTCTTC. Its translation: CASSLVESSYNEQFF.

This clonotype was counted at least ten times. CDR3 coding DNA: TGTGCCAGCAGTCCCCGGACTTCGTGGGATACGCAGTATTTT. Protein: CASSPRTSWDTQYF. V gene TRBV6-1 combines with J gene TRBJ2-3, with a tentative D call TRBD2 (5 bases). Between the trimmed V and J ends, which lost 5 bases and 6 bases, there was a span of 15 bases. The CDR3 is 14 amino acids. Germline V CDR1 and CDR2: MNHNS, SASEGT.

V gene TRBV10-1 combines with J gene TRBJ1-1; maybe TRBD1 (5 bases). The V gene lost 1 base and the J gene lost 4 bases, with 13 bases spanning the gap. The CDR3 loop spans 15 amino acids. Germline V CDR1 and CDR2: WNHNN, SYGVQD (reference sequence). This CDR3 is CASSELAGPSTEAFF. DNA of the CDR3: TGCGCCAGCAGTGAGTTGGCGGGGCCCTCCACTGAAGCTTTCTTT.

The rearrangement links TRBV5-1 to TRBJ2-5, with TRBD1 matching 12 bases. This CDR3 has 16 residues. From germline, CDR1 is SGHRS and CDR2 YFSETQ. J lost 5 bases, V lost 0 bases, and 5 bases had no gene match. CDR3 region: CASSLAGTGGRETQYF. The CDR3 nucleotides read TGCGCCAGCAGCTTGGCGGGGACAGGGGGCCGGGAGACCCAGTACTTC.

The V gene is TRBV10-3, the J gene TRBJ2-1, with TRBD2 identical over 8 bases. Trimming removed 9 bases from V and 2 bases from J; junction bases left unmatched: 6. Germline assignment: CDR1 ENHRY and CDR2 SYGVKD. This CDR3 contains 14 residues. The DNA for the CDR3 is TGTGCCATGGCAGCGGGACTAGCCTACAATGAGCAGTTCTTC. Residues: CAMAAGLAYNEQFF.

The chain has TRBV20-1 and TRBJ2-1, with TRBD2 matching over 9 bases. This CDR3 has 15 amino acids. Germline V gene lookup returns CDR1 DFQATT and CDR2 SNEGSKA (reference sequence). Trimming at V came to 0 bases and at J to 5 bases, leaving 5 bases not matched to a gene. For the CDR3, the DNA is TGCAGTGCTAGAGATAGAGCGGGGGGACACAATGAGCAGTTCTTC. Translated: CSARDRAGGHNEQFF.

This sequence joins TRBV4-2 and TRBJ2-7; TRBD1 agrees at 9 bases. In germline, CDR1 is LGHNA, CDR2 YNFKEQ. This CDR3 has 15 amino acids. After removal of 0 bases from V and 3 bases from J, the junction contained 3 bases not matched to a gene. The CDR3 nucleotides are TGTGCCAGCAGCCAAGAAGGGACAGGGAACTACGAGCAGTACTTC. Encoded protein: CASSQEGTGNYEQYF.

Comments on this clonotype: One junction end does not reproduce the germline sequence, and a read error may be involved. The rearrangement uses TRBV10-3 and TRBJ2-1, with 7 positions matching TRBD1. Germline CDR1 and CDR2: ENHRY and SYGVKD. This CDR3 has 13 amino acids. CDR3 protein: CDIRGGQYNEQFF. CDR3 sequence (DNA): TGTGACATCAGAGGGGGACAGTACAATGAGCAGTTCTTC.

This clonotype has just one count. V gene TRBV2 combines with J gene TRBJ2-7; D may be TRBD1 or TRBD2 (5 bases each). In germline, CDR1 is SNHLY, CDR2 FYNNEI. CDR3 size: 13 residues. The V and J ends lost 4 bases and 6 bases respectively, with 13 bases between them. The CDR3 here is CASSANPGAEQYF. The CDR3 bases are TGTGCCAGCAGTGCAAATCCCGGGGCCGAGCAGTACTTC.

The CDR3 DNA reads as TGTGCTAGTGACCAAGGGGGGGGCTACAATGAGCAGTTCTTC. Amino acids: CASDQGGGYNEQFF. The V gene is TRBV12-5, the J gene TRBJ2-1; D possibly corresponds to TRBD2 (7 bases). CDR1 and CDR2 from the germline V gene are LGHNT and FRNRAP. The CDR3 sequence is 14 residues long. V lost 7 bases to trimming and J lost 3 bases, with 13 bases between them.

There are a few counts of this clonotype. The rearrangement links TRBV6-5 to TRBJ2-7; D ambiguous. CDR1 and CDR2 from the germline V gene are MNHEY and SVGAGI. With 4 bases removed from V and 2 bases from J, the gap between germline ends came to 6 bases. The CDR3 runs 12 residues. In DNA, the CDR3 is TGTGCCAGCAGTTCCGCTACCTACGAGCAGTACTTC. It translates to CASSSATYEQYF.

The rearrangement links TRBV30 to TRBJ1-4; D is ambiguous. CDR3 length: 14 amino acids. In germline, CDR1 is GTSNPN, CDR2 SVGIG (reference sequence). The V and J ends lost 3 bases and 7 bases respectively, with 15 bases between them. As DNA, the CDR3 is TGTGCCTGGAGACCAATGCCAGGATTTGAAAAACTGTTTTTT. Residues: CAWRPMPGFEKLFF.

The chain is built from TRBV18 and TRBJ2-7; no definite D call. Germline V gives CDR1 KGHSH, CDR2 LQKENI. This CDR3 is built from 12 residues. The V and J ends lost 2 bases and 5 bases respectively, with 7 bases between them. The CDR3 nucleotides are TGTGCCAGCTCACCATCGCTGGACGAGCAGTACTTC. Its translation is CASSPSLDEQYF.

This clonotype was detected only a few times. CDR3 in DNA: TGTGCCAGCAGCACCGATCAGCCCCAGCATTTT. Encoded protein: CASSTDQPQHF. V usage is TRBV21-1 and J usage is TRBJ1-5. TRBV21-1 is tagged as a pseudogene. The CDR3 totals 11 residues.